This T cell receptor (beta chain) was recorded in a study of cytomegalovirus exposure and HLA in healthy donors. V was pared by 5 bases and J by 4 bases, with 13 bases between. From germline, CDR1 is SGHRS and CDR2 YFSETQ. This CDR3 spans 13 amino acids. A multiplex PCR was run with 60 Vbeta primers and 13 Jbeta primers. TCRdb's copy holds only in-frame clones and misses some; the assay was immunoSEQ multiplex PCR. The data contain roughly 180,000 clones, 70% to 80% of them seen just once; the ten biggest clones take up about 3.8%. Sample: PBMCs. V is TRBV5-1 and J is TRBJ2-7; the D gene is possibly TRBD1 (5 bases). The sequence derives from a woman in her sixties in good health and CMV-seropositive. The CDR3 reads CASRDRQWYEQYF. DNA for the CDR3: TGCGCCAGCAGAGATAGACAGTGGTACGAGCAGTACTTC.